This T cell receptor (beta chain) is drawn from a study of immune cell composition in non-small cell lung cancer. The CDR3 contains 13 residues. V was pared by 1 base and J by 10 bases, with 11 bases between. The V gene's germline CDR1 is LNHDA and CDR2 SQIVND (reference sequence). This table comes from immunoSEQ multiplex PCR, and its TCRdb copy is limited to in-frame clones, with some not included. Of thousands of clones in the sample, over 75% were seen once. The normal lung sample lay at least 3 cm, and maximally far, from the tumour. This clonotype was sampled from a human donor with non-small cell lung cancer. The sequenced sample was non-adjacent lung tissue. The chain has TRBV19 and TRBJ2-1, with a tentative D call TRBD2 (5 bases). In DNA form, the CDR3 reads TGTGCCAGTAGTATAGTTCCGGGGTCAGAGCAGTTCTTC. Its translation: CASSIVPGSEQFF.